The source of this TCR beta chain is a study of blood T cells in healthy people across ages. Trimming took 0 bases from V and 3 from J, leaving 14 bases between them. CDR3 length: 15 residues. Per the germline V gene, CDR1 is DFQATT and CDR2 is SNEGSKA (reference sequence). The authors ran a second PCR of about 6 to 11 cycles using a sample-barcoded 5' primer and a J-beta primer mix. TCRdb ran MiXCR on the 5' RACE reads and lists one entry per CDR3 protein. The data contain about 1.8 million distinct CDR3 sequences, less than 50% of them singletons. The donors, all healthy, were Caucasians living in Russia, aged about 6 to 90.

Sequencing was done on a sample of blood. This sequence originates from a woman aged 35 to 49 in good health. The chain uses TRBV20-1 and TRBJ2-5, with D hard to call. The CDR3 protein is CSARDPAEIEETQYF. The CDR3 DNA sequence: TGCAGTGCTAGAGATCCAGCAGAGATAGAAGAGACCCAGTACTTC.